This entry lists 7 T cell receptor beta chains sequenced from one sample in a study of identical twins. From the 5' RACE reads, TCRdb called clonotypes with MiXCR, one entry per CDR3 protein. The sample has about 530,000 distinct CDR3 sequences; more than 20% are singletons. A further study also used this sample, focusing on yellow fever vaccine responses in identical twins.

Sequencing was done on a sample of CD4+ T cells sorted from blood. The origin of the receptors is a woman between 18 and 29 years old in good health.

The CDR3 DNA is TGTGCCAGCAGTCCACCCACAGGGCAAAACTCTGGAAACACCATATATTTT. This translates into CASSPPTGQNSGNTIYF. V is TRBV12-3 or TRBV12-4 and J is TRBJ1-3, with a possible D match to TRBD1 (6 bases). The CDR3 is 17 residues long. Trimming cost V 5 bases and J 0 bases, with 17 bases left between them.

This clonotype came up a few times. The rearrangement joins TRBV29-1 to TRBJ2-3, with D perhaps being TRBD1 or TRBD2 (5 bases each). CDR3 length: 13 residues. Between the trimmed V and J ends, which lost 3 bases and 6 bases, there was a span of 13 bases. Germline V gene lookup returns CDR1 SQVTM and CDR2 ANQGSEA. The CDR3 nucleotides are TGCAGCGTTGAGAGGGGAATTGTGGATACGCAGTATTTT. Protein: CSVERGIVDTQYF.

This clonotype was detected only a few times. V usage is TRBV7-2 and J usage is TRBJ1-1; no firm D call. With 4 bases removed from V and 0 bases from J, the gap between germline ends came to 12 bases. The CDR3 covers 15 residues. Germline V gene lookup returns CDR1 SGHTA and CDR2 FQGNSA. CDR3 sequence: CASSSRAGLNTEAFF. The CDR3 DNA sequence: TGTGCCAGCAGCTCACGTGCGGGGTTGAACACTGAAGCTTTCTTT. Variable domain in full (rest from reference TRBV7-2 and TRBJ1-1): GAGVSQSPSNKVTEKGKDVELRCDPISGHTALYWYRQSLGQGLEFLIYFQGNSAPDKSGLPSDRFSAERTGGSVSTLTIQRTQQEDSAVYLCASSSRAGLNTEAFFGQGTRLTVV.

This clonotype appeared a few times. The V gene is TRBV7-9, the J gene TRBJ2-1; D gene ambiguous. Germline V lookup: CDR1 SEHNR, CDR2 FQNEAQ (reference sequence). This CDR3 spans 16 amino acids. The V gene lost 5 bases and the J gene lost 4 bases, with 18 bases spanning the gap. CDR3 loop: CASSPKTPIIYNEQFF. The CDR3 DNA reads TGTGCCAGCAGCCCTAAAACACCGATAATTTACAATGAGCAGTTCTTC.

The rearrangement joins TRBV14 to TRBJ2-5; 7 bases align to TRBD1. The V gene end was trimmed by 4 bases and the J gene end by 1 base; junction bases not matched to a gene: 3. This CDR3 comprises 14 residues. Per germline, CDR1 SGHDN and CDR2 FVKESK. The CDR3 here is CASSLRQGQETQYF. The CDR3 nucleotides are TGTGCCAGCAGCCTAAGACAGGGCCAAGAGACCCAGTACTTC.

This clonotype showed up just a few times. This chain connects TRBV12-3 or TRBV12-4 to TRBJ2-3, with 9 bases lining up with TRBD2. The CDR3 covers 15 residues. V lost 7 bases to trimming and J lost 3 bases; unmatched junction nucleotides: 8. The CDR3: CASTSAGGQTDTQYF. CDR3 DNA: TGTGCCAGCACCTCGGCGGGGGGGCAAACAGATACGCAGTATTTT.

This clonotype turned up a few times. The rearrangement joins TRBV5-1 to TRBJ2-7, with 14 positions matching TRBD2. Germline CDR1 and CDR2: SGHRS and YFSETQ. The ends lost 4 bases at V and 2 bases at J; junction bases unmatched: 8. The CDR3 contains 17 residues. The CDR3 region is CASSSMGLAGATYEQYF. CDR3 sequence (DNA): TGCGCCAGCAGCAGCATGGGACTAGCGGGAGCCACCTACGAGCAGTACTTC.